A selection of T cell receptor beta chains follows, all from one sample in a study of CD8 T cells in Susac syndrome. TCRdb reprocessed the immunoSEQ multiplex PCR reads via MiXCR and lists one record per CDR3 protein. The data hold some 250,000 distinct CDR3 sequences, with 95% to 97% observed a single time. Material: CD4+ T cells from PBMCs. These TCRs come from a human donor with Susac syndrome. Both conserved end residues are part of each CDR3. D genes are given only for firm matches. Clone size is stated in some rows and not others, as once, few, many or a class when expanded.

j_gene | abundance | v_gene | d_gene | CDR3aa | CDR3nt
TRBJ1-5 | once | TRBV20-1 | . | CSANREYQPQHF | TGCAGTGCTAACAGGGAGTATCAGCCCCAGCATTTT
TRBJ2-1 | . | TRBV19 | . | CASRLAHEGIPNEQFF | TGTGCCAGTAGACTCGCGCATGAGGGGATCCCCAATGAGCAGTTCTTC
TRBJ2-4 | . | TRBV20-1 | . | CSAGTWAASKNIQYF | TGCAGTGCCGGGACATGGGCCGCTTCCAAAAACATTCAGTACTTC
TRBJ1-1 | . | TRBV19 | . | CASGKQGNTEAFF | TGTGCCAGTGGGAAACAGGGGAACACTGAAGCTTTCTTT
TRBJ1-2 | . | TRBV12-5 | . | CASALTGGYTF | TGTGCTAGTGCACTGACCGGGGGCTACACCTTC
TRBJ1-1 | . | TRBV12-3/TRBV12-4 | . | CASSQFANTEAFF | TGTGCCAGCAGTCAATTTGCGAACACTGAAGCTTTCTTT
TRBJ2-2 | once | TRBV7-8 | TRBD1 | CASSRYRGENTGELFF | TGTGCCAGCAGCCGATACAGGGGGGAGAACACCGGGGAGCTGTTTTTT
TRBJ2-6 | . | TRBV5-6 | . | CASSLPSGANVLTF | TGTGCCAGCAGCCTTCCCTCTGGGGCCAACGTCCTGACTTTC
TRBJ1-1 | . | TRBV12-3/TRBV12-4 | . | CASSFTANTEAFF | TGTGCCAGCAGTTTTACGGCAAACACTGAAGCTTTCTTT
TRBJ2-3 | . | TRBV30 | TRBD2 | CAWSWSGSADTQYF | TGTGCCTGGAGTTGGAGCGGGAGTGCAGATACGCAGTATTTT
TRBJ2-2 | . | TRBV20-1 | . | CSARRGGATGELFF | TGCAGTGCTAGAAGGGGTGGGGCAACCGGGGAGCTGTTTTTT
TRBJ2-7 | few | TRBV28 | . | CASSTTYEQYF | TGTGCCAGCAGTACCACCTACGAGCAGTACTTC
TRBJ2-3 | . | TRBV5-1 | TRBD2 | CASSPRDTSGRANTQYF | TGCGCCAGCAGCCCCCGCGATACTAGCGGGAGGGCAAATACGCAGTATTTT
TRBJ1-1 | . | TRBV30 | . | CAWSVGVDYTEAFF | TGTGCCTGGAGCGTGGGGGTTGATTACACTGAAGCTTTCTTT
TRBJ1-5 | . | TRBV6-5 | . | CASSIQGADQPQHF | TGTGCCAGCAGCATTCAGGGAGCGGATCAGCCCCAGCATTTT
TRBJ1-5 | once | TRBV30 | . | CAWSVHGRGSSQPQHF | TGTGCCTGGAGTGTACATGGCAGGGGATCGAGTCAGCCCCAGCATTTT
TRBJ2-1 | . | TRBV3-1 | TRBD2 | CASSHPTSGFLSNEQFF | TGTGCCAGCAGCCACCCTACTAGCGGGTTCTTGTCGAATGAGCAGTTCTTC
TRBJ2-4 | . | TRBV5-8 | . | CASSLAQGGDIQYF | TGTGCCAGCAGCTTGGCACAGGGGGGGGACATTCAGTACTTC
TRBJ2-7 | . | TRBV6-5 | TRBD2 | CASTMGLAGEQYF | TGTGCCAGCACCATGGGACTAGCCGGCGAGCAGTACTTC
TRBJ2-5 | once | TRBV11-3 | . | CASSLGRLQETQYF | TGTGCCAGCAGCTTAGGGCGGCTCCAAGAGACCCAGTACTTC
TRBJ1-1 | . | TRBV23-1 | . | CASSRQKEGNTEAFF | TGCGCCAGCAGTCGGCAGAAAGAGGGTAACACTGAAGCTTTCTTT
TRBJ1-1 | . | TRBV18 | . | CASSPPAHSVRGNTEAFF | TGTGCCAGCTCACCACCCGCCCATTCGGTCCGGGGTAACACTGAAGCTTTCTTT